This TCR beta chain derives from a study of identical twins. J gave up 1 base and V 8 bases, and 5 bases lay outside the gene matches. CDR1 and CDR2 from the germline V gene are DFQATT and SNEGSKA (reference sequence). The CDR3 totals 13 residues. TCRdb reprocessed the 5' RACE reads via MiXCR and lists one record per CDR3 protein. The table lists 510,000 or so distinct CDR3 sequences, 12% to 15% of them singletons. This sample was shared with a second study, whose subject was yellow fever vaccine responses in identical twins.

This clonotype was sampled from a woman aged 18-35 years in good health. Sequencing input: CD4+ T cells sorted from blood. The chain combines TRBV20-1 with TRBJ1-1; TRBD1 agrees at 9 bases. The CDR3 region has the DNA TGCAGTACGGGACAGGGTCCGAACACTGAAGCTTTCTTT. It translates to CSTGQGPNTEAFF.